This is a list of T cell receptor beta chains from one sample in a study of blood T cell repertoires in COVID-19. Using immunoSEQ multiplex PCR, the repertoire was profiled, and TCRdb retains in-frame clones only, with some absent. Altogether 300,000 to 350,000 clones are present, about 87% being singletons, with the ten largest covering around 5%. The sequencing sample was made of PBMCs or T cells enriched from blood (not recorded which). The receptor source for this set is a man aged 30 to 45 who had recovered from COVID-19. The CDR3 runs from the conserved cysteine through the conserved F or W. The order of the fields is clone size, CDR3 length, D gene, V gene, J gene, CDR3 protein, CDR3 DNA. A D gene is named only where the DNA matches it firmly. Clone size is given for some rows only: seen once, a few or many times, or a class if the clone is expanded.

>-|13|-|TRBV10-1|TRBJ2-7
CASSESAHYEQYF
TGCGCCAGCAGTGAGTCGGCACACTACGAGCAGTACTTC
>-|14|-|TRBV10-1|TRBJ2-1
CASSDRGSYNEQFF
TGCGCCAGCAGTGACAGGGGTTCCTACAATGAGCAGTTCTTC
>-|16|-|TRBV5-6|TRBJ1-5
CASSLGLHPSNQPQHF
TGTGCCAGCAGCTTGGGATTACACCCTAGCAATCAGCCCCAGCATTTT
>few|13|-|TRBV12-3/TRBV12-4|TRBJ1-2
CASSLPLRVGYTF
TGTGCCAGCAGTTTACCTCTCCGTGTGGGCTACACCTTC
>-|15|TRBD1|TRBV2|TRBJ1-5
CASSPDRAGSQPQHF
TGTGCCAGCAGCCCCGACAGGGCGGGTAGTCAGCCCCAGCATTTT
>few|11|-|TRBV6-5|TRBJ2-7
CASTSGYEQYF
TGTGCCAGCACTTCGGGCTACGAGCAGTACTTC
>-|17|TRBD2|TRBV11-2|TRBJ2-2
CASSSPGLAGVTGELFF
TGTGCCAGCAGCTCCCCGGGACTAGCGGGAGTCACCGGGGAGCTGTTTTTT
>-|13|-|TRBV18|TRBJ1-1
CASSPGPNLEAFF
TGTGCCAGCTCACCAGGGCCGAACCTTGAAGCTTTCTTT
>-|17|-|TRBV7-6|TRBJ2-6
CASSLEGEYSGANVLTF
TGTGCCAGCAGCTTAGAGGGGGAATACTCTGGGGCCAACGTCCTGACTTTC
>-|15|TRBD1|TRBV19|TRBJ2-1
CASSPGTGGPGEQFF
TGTGCCAGTAGCCCCGGGACAGGGGGACCGGGTGAGCAGTTCTTC
>-|13|TRBD1|TRBV28|TRBJ1-2
CASSLGTAYGYTF
TGTGCCAGCAGTCTGGGGACAGCATATGGCTACACCTTC
>-|16|-|TRBV4-2|TRBJ1-1
CASSHDWTAPLLEAFF
TGTGCCAGCAGCCATGACTGGACAGCGCCACTGTTGGAAGCTTTCTTT
>-|15|-|TRBV9|TRBJ1-3
CASSVRHNSGNTIYF
TGTGCCAGCAGCGTACGTCACAACTCTGGAAACACCATATATTTT
>-|18|-|TRBV10-2|TRBJ1-2
CASSEDGGVRGLIYGYTF
TGCGCCAGCAGTGAGGATGGAGGGGTTCGGGGCCTCATCTATGGCTACACCTTC
>-|15|-|TRBV11-2|TRBJ2-7
CASSWGGDRVTGQYF
TGTGCCAGCAGCTGGGGAGGAGACAGGGTTACTGGGCAGTACTTC
>-|14|-|TRBV5-1|TRBJ2-7
CASSLAGGSYEQYF
TGCGCCAGCAGTTTGGCCGGGGGATCCTACGAGCAGTACTTC
>-|11|-|TRBV28|TRBJ2-7
CASSLWREQYF
TGTGCCAGCAGTTTATGGCGCGAGCAGTACTTC